This is a list of T cell receptor beta chains from one sample in a study of blood T cell repertoires in COVID-19. Profiled with immunoSEQ multiplex PCR; TCRdb holds only in-frame clones, not every one. The table has 150,000 or so clones, approximately 84% seen once. Sequencing used PBMCs or T cells enriched from blood (not recorded which). Receptors originate from a woman aged 45-65 years who had recovered from COVID-19. Each CDR3 is given with its conserved first and last residue. Fields, in order: V gene, D gene, J gene, clone size, CDR3 protein, CDR3 DNA. A D gene is named only where the DNA matches it firmly. Some rows mark clone size as missing; the rest say once, few, many or name a class of expanded clone.

>TRBV28|TRBD1|TRBJ2-4|NA
CASSLFYRGVAKNIQYF
TGTGCCAGCAGTTTATTCTACAGGGGCGTAGCCAAAAACATTCAGTACTTC
>TRBV19|NA|TRBJ2-3|NA
CASQTTPMGIPEQTGSTDTQYF
TGTGCCAGCCAAACAACACCTATGGGCATCCCAGAACAGACAGGTAGCACAGATACGCAGTATTTT
>TRBV7-2|NA|TRBJ2-1|NA
CASSLGGGAYNEQFF
TGTGCCAGCAGCTTAGGCGGCGGGGCCTACAATGAGCAGTTCTTC
>TRBV5-5|TRBD1|TRBJ1-2|NA
CASSPRQGVDYGYTF
TGTGCCAGCAGCCCCAGACAGGGTGTCGACTATGGCTACACCTTC
>TRBV13|NA|TRBJ1-5|many
CASSLGEQPQHF
TGTGCCAGCAGCTTAGGCGAGCAGCCCCAGCATTTT
>TRBV11-2|NA|TRBJ2-4|once
CASSLALAKNIQYF
TGTGCCAGCAGCTTAGCTTTAGCCAAAAACATTCAGTACTTC
>TRBV3-1/TRBV3-2|TRBD2|TRBJ2-1|NA
CASSQSSGRGPYEQFF
TGTGCCAGCAGCCAATCTAGCGGTCGCGGCCCTTATGAGCAGTTCTTC
>TRBV15|NA|TRBJ1-5|NA
CATSREGGGQPQHF
TGTGCCACCAGCAGAGAGGGCGGGGGACAGCCCCAGCATTTT
>TRBV2|TRBD1|TRBJ1-2|NA
CASSQAGTAYGYTF
TGTGCCAGCAGTCAAGCCGGGACAGCTTATGGCTACACCTTC
>TRBV30|TRBD2|TRBJ2-7|NA
CAWRVTSGAYEQYF
TGTGCCTGGAGGGTGACTAGCGGGGCCTACGAGCAGTACTTC
>TRBV6-1|NA|TRBJ1-2|NA
CASSEFGRSNYGYTF
TGTGCCAGCAGTGAATTTGGCAGATCTAACTATGGCTACACCTTC
>TRBV19|NA|TRBJ1-1|NA
CASSYDRNTEAFF
TGTGCCAGTAGTTACGACAGGAACACTGAAGCTTTCTTT
>TRBV30|NA|TRBJ1-4|NA
CAWSATGFLEEKLFF
TGTGCCTGGAGTGCCACAGGGTTTTTAGAAGAAAAACTGTTTTTT
>TRBV5-4|TRBD1|TRBJ1-2|NA
CASSSGQGVSYGYTF
TGTGCCAGCAGCTCGGGACAGGGTGTCAGCTATGGCTACACCTTC
>TRBV28|TRBD1|TRBJ2-5|NA
CASTPGDRQQETQYF
TGTGCCAGCACCCCTGGGGACAGACAGCAAGAGACCCAGTACTTC
>TRBV7-8|TRBD2|TRBJ2-3|NA
CASSLIRGRDTDTQYF
TGTGCCAGCAGCTTAATTCGCGGGAGGGACACAGATACGCAGTATTTT
>TRBV2|TRBD1|TRBJ1-2|NA
CASLRAGGFGGYTF
TGTGCCAGCCTGAGGGCAGGGGGCTTCGGTGGCTACACCTTC